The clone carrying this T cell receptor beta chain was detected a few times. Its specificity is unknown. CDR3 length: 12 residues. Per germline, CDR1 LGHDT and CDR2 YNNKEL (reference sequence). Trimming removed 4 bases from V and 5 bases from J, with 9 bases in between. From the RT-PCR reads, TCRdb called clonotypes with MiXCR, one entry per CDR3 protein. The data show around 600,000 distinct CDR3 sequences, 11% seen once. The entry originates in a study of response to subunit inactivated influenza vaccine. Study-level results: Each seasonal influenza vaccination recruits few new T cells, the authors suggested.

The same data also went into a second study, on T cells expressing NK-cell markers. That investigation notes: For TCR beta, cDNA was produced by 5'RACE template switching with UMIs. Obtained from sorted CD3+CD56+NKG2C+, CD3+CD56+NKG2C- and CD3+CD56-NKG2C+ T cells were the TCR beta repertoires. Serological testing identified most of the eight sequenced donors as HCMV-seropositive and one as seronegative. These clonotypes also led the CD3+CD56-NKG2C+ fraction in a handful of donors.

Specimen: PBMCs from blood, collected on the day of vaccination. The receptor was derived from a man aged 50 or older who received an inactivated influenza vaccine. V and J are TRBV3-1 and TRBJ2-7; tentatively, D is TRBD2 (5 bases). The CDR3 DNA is TGTGCCAGCAGCCGGAGGTCGCACGAGCAGTACTTC. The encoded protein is CASSRRSHEQYF.